Presented here are 18 T cell receptor beta chains from one specimen sequenced in a study of T-cell memory formation after mild COVID-19. One entry per CDR3 protein, called by TCRdb with MiXCR from the 5' RACE reads. The top ten hold about 23% of the sample, which has 270,000 or so distinct CDR3 sequences, more than 15% seen once. The sequencing sample was made of PBMCs or a T cell subset sorted from them (not recorded which). The receptors were sampled from a man aged 18 to 30 who had mild COVID-19 (a few samples of this study predate the infection). Cell type and time point are not known.

This clonotype was found many times. The chain uses TRBV29-1 and TRBJ1-1; tentatively, D is TRBD1 (6 bases). Trimming cost V 6 bases and J 11 bases, with 19 bases left between them. Germline values: CDR1 SQVTM, CDR2 ANQGSEA. The CDR3 contains 12 residues. CDR3 region: CSVVDRPRGAFF. CDR3 in DNA: TGCAGCGTCGTAGACAGGCCTCGTGGGGCTTTCTTT.

This clonotype appeared a few times. CDR3: CASSVGQADYEQYF. CDR3 sequence (DNA): TGTGCCAGCAGTGTGGGACAGGCAGACTACGAGCAGTACTTC. The chain couples TRBV2 to TRBJ2-7; 8 bases align to TRBD1. Germline V gene lookup returns CDR1 SNHLY and CDR2 FYNNEI. V shed 4 bases, J shed 3 bases, and the junction held 5 bases outside the gene matches. This CDR3 spans 14 amino acids.

This chain connects TRBV10-3 to TRBJ1-1; D possibly corresponds to TRBD1 (6 bases). Germline V gives CDR1 ENHRY, CDR2 SYGVKD. CDR3 size: 13 residues. V gave up 2 bases and J gave up 10 bases, with 14 bases separating them. The CDR3 region is CAISERGALRAFF. The CDR3 DNA follows: TGTGCCATCAGTGAGCGGGGGGCCTTGAGAGCTTTCTTT.

This rearrangement joins TRBV10-3 to TRBJ2-1; D remains unclear. The CDR3 is made up of 11 amino acids. Germline assignment: CDR1 ENHRY and CDR2 SYGVKD. The V gene lost 0 bases and the J gene lost 7 bases, with 1 base spanning the gap. The CDR3 loop is CAISESNEQFF. CDR3 DNA: TGTGCCATCAGTGAGTCGAATGAGCAGTTCTTC.

V usage is TRBV19 and J usage is TRBJ2-1; TRBD1 aligns across 8 bases. Trimming removed 4 bases from V and 8 bases from J; junction bases left unmatched: 7. Germline CDR1 is LNHDA and CDR2 is SQIVND (reference sequence). The CDR3 has 14 residues. CDR3 nucleotide sequence: TGTGCCAGTAGTAGGACAGGGAAAGGGTATGAGCAGTTCTTC. This codes for CASSRTGKGYEQFF. The entire variable domain, with the rest obtained from reference TRBV19 and TRBJ2-1, is as follows: DGGITQSPKYLFRKEGQNVTLSCEQNLNHDAMYWYRQDPGQGLRLIYYSQIVNDFQKGDIAEGYSVSREKKESFPLTVTSAQKNPTAFYLCASSRTGKGYEQFFGPGTRLTVL.

The rearrangement links TRBV7-9 to TRBJ1-1; tentative D call: TRBD1 (6 bases). Looked up from germline, CDR1 is SEHNR and CDR2 is FQNEAQ (reference sequence). CDR3 size: 14 residues. V lost 8 bases, J lost 4 bases, and 17 bases lay in between. The CDR3 DNA reads as TGTGCCAGCGGCCCCCAGGGGCTCCCCACTGAAGCTTTCTTT. It is translated as CASGPQGLPTEAFF.

This chain links TRBV12-3 or TRBV12-4 with TRBJ1-5; D uncertain. The CDR3 is 13 residues long. Trimming removed 1 base from V and 5 bases from J, with 6 bases in between. The CDR3 here is CASSLVSDQPQHF. CDR3 sequence (DNA): TGTGCCAGCAGTTTAGTAAGCGATCAGCCCCAGCATTTT.

This sequence joins TRBV10-3 and TRBJ2-2, with 12 bases lining up with TRBD1. The CDR3 totals 19 residues. From germline, CDR1 is ENHRY and CDR2 SYGVKD. The junction had 16 bases not matched to a gene; V was cut back by 7 bases and J by 4 bases. DNA for the CDR3: TGTGCCATCAACGCTAGTCCCGGGACAGGGGGCTCAGGCACCGGGGAGCTGTTTTTT. This encodes CAINASPGTGGSGTGELFF.

This sequence joins TRBV4-1 and TRBJ2-7, with a possible D match to TRBD2 (6 bases). In germline, CDR1 is MGHRA, CDR2 YSYEKL. V lost 3 bases and J lost 1, with 13 bases in between. The CDR3 spans 15 residues. In DNA form, the CDR3 reads TGCGCCAGCAGCCAGCACCGGGACTCGTCCTACGAGCAGTACTTC. Protein sequence: CASSQHRDSSYEQYF.

This chain uses TRBV29-1 with TRBJ2-1; D unresolved. The length of the CDR3 is 13 residues. Germline assignment: CDR1 SQVTM and CDR2 ANQGSEA. DNA for the CDR3: TGCAGTTTTAGGGCAGGTTCCTACAATGAGCAGTTCTTC. Translated, it gives CSFRAGSYNEQFF.

This chain links TRBV20-1 with TRBJ1-2; 9 bases line up with TRBD1. This CDR3 comprises 12 residues. Germline assignment: CDR1 DFQATT and CDR2 SNEGSKA (reference sequence). Trimming took 5 bases from V and 12 from J; bases not matched to a gene: 10. CDR3 in amino acids: CSAEQGARGDTF. CDR3 in DNA: TGCAGTGCTGAACAGGGGGCGCGAGGCGACACCTTC.

This clonotype came up a few times. The V and J genes are TRBV2 and TRBJ2-2; no definite D call. The CDR3 has 13 residues. Germline V lookup: CDR1 SNHLY, CDR2 FYNNEI. The V gene lost 6 bases and the J gene lost 2 bases, with 7 bases spanning the gap. The DNA for the CDR3 is TGTGCCAGCAGGCAGGTTAACACCGGGGAGCTGTTTTTT. It translates to CASRQVNTGELFF.

The sample holds many counts of this clonotype. The J gene is TRBJ2-6, the V gene TRBV30; no firm D call. The CDR3 is made up of 14 amino acids. Per germline, CDR1 GTSNPN and CDR2 SVGIG (reference sequence). Trimming stripped 6 bases from V and 0 bases from J, with 9 bases between. CDR3 sequence (DNA): TGTGCCTGCCAGAAAGACTCTGGGGCCAACGTCCTGACTTTC. Protein product: CACQKDSGANVLTF.

This clonotype was counted between two and nine times. V gene TRBV13 combines with J gene TRBJ2-3; D is uncertain. Between the trimmed V and J ends, which lost 4 bases and 2 bases, there was a span of 10 bases. Germline values: CDR1 PRHDT, CDR2 FYEKMQ (reference sequence). The CDR3 has 14 residues. The CDR3 spells CASSSGRNTDTQYF. DNA for the CDR3: TGTGCCAGCAGCTCGGGCCGGAACACAGATACGCAGTATTTT.

This clonotype was seen ten or more times. The CDR3 loop is CASSLVRVKNIQYF. The CDR3 region has the DNA TGTGCCAGCAGTTTAGTCCGGGTCAAAAACATTCAGTACTTC. The rearrangement uses TRBV12-3 or TRBV12-4 and TRBJ2-4, with no clear D. There are 14 residues in the CDR3. V dropped 1 base and J dropped 3 bases, with 7 bases sitting between them.

This clonotype turned up a few times. The rearrangement links TRBV2 to TRBJ2-2; D possibly corresponds to TRBD2 (7 bases). V dropped 7 bases and J dropped 7 bases, with 13 bases sitting between them. CDR1 SNHLY and CDR2 FYNNEI come from the germline V gene. This CDR3 comprises 13 residues. As DNA, the CDR3 is TGTGCCAGCATTAGGCGGGGGCGCGGGGAGCTGTTTTTT. It is translated as CASIRRGRGELFF. Based on the CDR3 plus reference TRBV2 and TRBJ2-2, the full variable domain is EPEVTQTPSHQVTQMGQEVILRCVPISNHLYFYWYRQILGQKVEFLVSFYNNEISEKSEIFDDQFSVERPDGSNFTLKIRSTKLEDSAMYFCASIRRGRGELFFGEGSRLTVL.

This clonotype was seen a handful of times. The chain joins TRBV30 to TRBJ2-3; D is uncertain. V lost 6 bases to trimming and J lost 6 bases, with 10 bases between them. The CDR3 extends over 11 amino acids. Germline loops: CDR1 GTSNPN, CDR2 SVGIG (reference sequence). DNA of the CDR3: TGTGCCTGCTCCCGGCTGGATACGCAGTATTTT. Translation: CACSRLDTQYF.

Details on this clonotype: A single base separates this from a much larger clone, so it may be a read error. The V call is TRBV7-9, the J call TRBJ2-3; TRBD2 might be the D (6 bases). Germline CDR1 is SEHNR and CDR2 is FQNEAQ (reference sequence). The length of the CDR3 is 15 residues. V was cut by 2 bases and J by 0 bases, with 9 bases left in between. CDR3 nucleotides: TGTGCCAGCAGCTTAAATGGGGGGAGCACAGATACGCAGTATTTT. Protein sequence: CASSLNGGSTDTQYF.